Sequencing of this TCR beta chain was carried out in a study of type 1 regulatory T cells. Study-level information: T-allo10 is an in vitro-generated, Tr1-enriched CD4 T cell product specific for alloantigen.

V gave up 7 bases and J gave up 5 bases, with 9 bases separating them. CDR3 length equals 12 residues. Notes on the study in general: Tr1 cells had a more restricted TCR repertoire than non-Tr1 cells.

In the case of this clonotype: The target antigen is unknown.

TCRdb itself ran the reads through MiXCR, one entry per CDR3 protein. Seen here are fewer than 80,000 distinct CDR3 sequences, 20% observed once, and the top ten hold 8.3%. The chain recombines TRBV12-3 or TRBV12-4 with TRBJ1-5; D might be TRBD1 (6 bases). The receptor was isolated from a human donor in good health. The specimen sequenced was cultured type 1 regulatory T (Tr1) cells, either the whole culture or a sorted fraction (not recorded which). CDR3: CASNREHQPQHF. In DNA, the CDR3 is TGTGCCAGCAACAGGGAACATCAGCCCCAGCATTTT.